This TCR beta chain was observed in a study of T cell responses to AZD1222 COVID-19 vaccine. Study-wide results and caveats: Baseline serology detected seropositivity in only a handful of AZD1222 recipients.

Regarding this clone: Its matching antigen is unknown.

Germline values: CDR1 WNHNN, CDR2 SYGVQD (reference sequence). This CDR3 region has 15 residues. Trimming took 2 bases from V and 2 from J; bases not matched to a gene: 5. Measured with immunoSEQ multiplex PCR; TCRdb has only the in-frame clones, and not every one. Of about 84,000 clones listed, 80% to 90% are singletons. The starting material was peripheral blood, obtained on day 0 of AZD1222 vaccination. The sequence was collected from an adult in good health. This chain joins TRBV10-1 and TRBJ1-1, with TRBD1 identical over 7 bases. The CDR3 protein is CASSEERGLNTEAFF. The CDR3, as DNA: TGCGCCAGCAGTGAGGAAAGGGGGCTTAACACTGAAGCTTTCTTT.